The next 21 T cell receptor beta chains were all read from a single sample in a study of cytomegalovirus exposure and HLA in healthy donors. In the PCR, 60 Vbeta and 13 Jbeta primers were used. The assay was immunoSEQ multiplex PCR, and TCRdb's table has in-frame clones only and misses some. Of fewer than 200,000 clones listed, around 78% are singletons. Sequenced: PBMCs. The receptors originated from a female donor in good health and CMV-seronegative.

The J gene is TRBJ2-5, the V gene TRBV28, with D tentatively TRBD1 (7 bases). Germline CDR1 MDHEN, CDR2 SYDVKM. V was clipped by 2 bases and J by 5 bases, with 15 bases between them. The CDR3 sequence is 15 residues long. The DNA of the CDR3 is TGTGCCAGCAGTTTAGGCGGGGACAGTAGGGAGACCCAGTACTTC. It encodes CASSLGGDSRETQYF. The whole variable domain, remainder taken from reference TRBV28 and TRBJ2-5, is DVKVTQSSRYLVKRTGEKVFLECVQDMDHENMFWYRQDPGLGLRLIYFSYDVKMKEKGDIPEGYSVSREKKERFSLILESASTNQTSMYLCASSLGGDSRETQYFGPGTRLLVL.

V usage is TRBV29-1 and J usage is TRBJ2-6; D ambiguous. V was trimmed by 6 bases and J by 0 bases, leaving 6 bases between them. The CDR3 extends over 13 amino acids. Germline CDR1 and CDR2: SQVTM and ANQGSEA. The CDR3 sequence: CSVHNSGANVLTF. The CDR3 coding sequence is TGCAGCGTCCACAACTCTGGGGCCAACGTCCTGACTTTC.

This rearrangement joins TRBV4-2 to TRBJ2-1; TRBD1 might be the D (6 bases). Trimming took off 0 bases at V and 6 bases at J, with 21 bases between the two ends. The CDR3 extends over 18 amino acids. Germline CDR1 is LGHNA and CDR2 is YNFKEQ. The CDR3 DNA follows: TGTGCCAGCAGCCAAGATCGAATTGGGGGCGCCATGGTCAATGAGCAGTTCTTC. Amino acids: CASSQDRIGGAMVNEQFF.

This clone was counted between two and nine times. The gene calls are TRBV7-9 and TRBJ2-1; 11 bases are a match to TRBD2. V shed 8 bases and J 10 bases; nucleotides not matched to a gene: 7. CDR1 SEHNR and CDR2 FQNEAQ come from the germline V gene (reference sequence). This CDR3 spans 13 amino acids. The DNA of the CDR3 is TGTGCCAGCTTACTAGCGGGAGTCCCCGAGCAGTTCTTC. Translating it yields CASLLAGVPEQFF.

V usage is TRBV6-5 and J usage is TRBJ2-3; no firm D call. The CDR3 contains 13 residues. The germline V and J ends were trimmed by 5 bases and 9 bases, with 15 bases remaining between them. CDR1 is MNHEY, CDR2 SVGAGI, per germline. The CDR3 DNA follows: TGTGCCAGCAGTCCGACGGCTAGGAAGACGCAGTATTTT. This gives the protein CASSPTARKTQYF.

This chain links TRBV7-9 with TRBJ2-3; 7 bases are a match to TRBD1. This CDR3 has 16 amino acids. The germline V gene encodes CDR1 SEHNR and CDR2 FQNEAQ (reference sequence). The junction had 10 bases not matched to a gene; V was cut back by 5 bases and J by 2 bases. The CDR3, as DNA: TGTGCCAGCAGCCCCAGGGGGTTTAGATCCACAGATACGCAGTATTTT. Translation: CASSPRGFRSTDTQYF. Together with reference TRBV7-9 and TRBJ2-3, the CDR3 gives the full variable domain: DTGVSQNPRHKITKRGQNVTFRCDPISEHNRLYWYRQTLGQGPEFLTYFQNEAQLEKSRLLSDRFSAERPKGSFSTLEIQRTEQGDSAMYLCASSPRGFRSTDTQYFGPGTRLTVL.

V usage is TRBV4-3 and J usage is TRBJ2-5; 7 nucleotides match TRBD2. Germline V gene sequence: CDR1 LGHNA, CDR2 YSLEER. V shed 2 bases, J shed 4 bases, and the junction held 7 bases outside the gene matches. This CDR3 spans 15 amino acids. CDR3 sequence: CASSQTSGTTETQYF. The CDR3 DNA follows: TGCGCCAGCAGCCAAACCTCTGGGACTACAGAGACCCAGTACTTC.

This clone was recorded a few times. The chain joins TRBV7-6 to TRBJ1-4, with a possible D match to TRBD1 (6 bases). From germline, CDR1 is SGHVS and CDR2 FNYEAQ. Trimming shortened V by 3 bases and J by 2 bases, and 13 bases separated the two germline ends. The CDR3 covers 16 residues. CDR3 coding DNA: TGTGCCAGCAGCTTCGGGGGGCTCCGCACTAATGAAAAACTGTTTTTT. It specifies CASSFGGLRTNEKLFF.

About this clone: No conserved phenylalanine or tryptophan ends this CDR3, so it is likely a read error. It is unclear where the CDR3 begins or ends on the DNA, so no DNA is shown, and the CDR3 is as TCRdb lists it. The CDR3 here is CASSLVPRAGVT. The chain couples TRBV7-2 to TRBJ1-4; TRBD1 is the table's D call and was not checked against the DNA. The CDR3 spans 12 amino acids, including both terminal residues. Germline assignment: CDR1 SGHTA and CDR2 FQGNSA.

This rearrangement joins TRBV11-2 to TRBJ1-2, with TRBD1 matching 10 bases. The CDR3 totals 18 residues. Germline V gives CDR1 SGHAT, CDR2 FQNNGV. V gave up 2 bases and J gave up 4 bases; unmatched junction bases: 13. The CDR3 bases are TGTGCCAGCAGCTTATCATCAAAACCGGGACAGGGGCCCTATGGCTACACCTTC. It specifies CASSLSSKPGQGPYGYTF.

V usage is TRBV6-1 and J usage is TRBJ2-3; D gene unclear. The CDR3 covers 15 residues. Germline V gene data show CDR1 as MNHNS and CDR2 as SASEGT. Trimming took off 4 bases at V and 2 bases at J, with 13 bases between the two ends. CDR3 sequence: CASSVPATHTDTQYF. CDR3 bases: TGTGCCAGCAGTGTGCCGGCGACACACACAGATACGCAGTATTTT.

The chain couples TRBV19 to TRBJ1-3; no clear D. The CDR3 has 13 residues. CDR1 is LNHDA and CDR2 is SQIVND in the germline V gene (reference sequence). The V end lost 9 bases, the J end lost 7 bases, and 16 bases lay between the germline ends. CDR3 sequence reads: CASTPSSRNTIYF. CDR3 sequence (DNA): TGTGCCAGCACCCCCAGCTCGCGGAACACCATATATTTT.

This clone was seen just once. One end of the junction fails to match germline, which may point to a read error. V and J are TRBV9 and TRBJ1-2; D remains unclear. CDR3 length equals 15 residues. Germline CDR1 SGDLS, CDR2 YYNGEE. In nucleotides, the CDR3 is TGTGCCAGCAGCCCCGACGCCTTAGCTAATTATGGCTACACCTTC. It specifies CASSPDALANYGYTF. Drawing the rest from reference TRBV9 and TRBJ1-2, the complete variable domain is DSGVTQTPKHLITATGQRVTLRCSPRSGDLSVYWYQQSLDQGLQFLIQYYNGEERAKGNILERFSAQQFPDLHSELNLSSLELGDSALYFCASSPDALANYGYTFGSGTRLTVV.

The rearrangement links TRBV4-1 to TRBJ2-7; 9 bases line up with TRBD2. Trimming took 3 bases from V and 3 from J; bases not matched to a gene: 6. Looked up from germline, CDR1 is MGHRA and CDR2 is YSYEKL. This CDR3 contains 15 residues. The CDR3 DNA reads TGCGCCAGCAGCCAGGCGACTAGCGGCGGCTACGAGCAGTACTTC. Its translation is CASSQATSGGYEQYF.

This clone was seen more than once but under ten times. The rearrangement uses TRBV7-9 and TRBJ1-1; the D is unclear. CDR1 and CDR2 (germline): SEHNR, FQNEAQ (reference sequence). The CDR3 spans 13 residues. V lost 5 bases and J 9 bases, leaving 16 bases between the germline ends. CDR3 in DNA: TGTGCCAGCAGCGAGGATCCTAACGTTAAAGCTTTCTTT. Amino acid sequence: CASSEDPNVKAFF.

This clone showed up just once. This chain connects TRBV9 to TRBJ1-5; maybe TRBD1 (5 bases). This CDR3 contains 14 residues. The germline V and J ends were trimmed by 5 bases and 6 bases, with 15 bases remaining between them. Germline CDR1 reads SGDLS; CDR2 reads YYNGEE. CDR3 amino acids: CASRGTQETQPQHF. In nucleotides, the CDR3 is TGTGCCAGCAGAGGAACACAGGAGACTCAGCCCCAGCATTTT.

In its sample, this clone was seen a few times. V gene TRBV5-4 combines with J gene TRBJ2-3, with 8 bases aligning to TRBD1. This CDR3 is built from 14 residues. Germline values: CDR1 SGHNT, CDR2 YYREEE (reference sequence). Trimming at V came to 4 bases and at J to 4 bases, leaving 5 bases not matched to a gene. The CDR3 loop reads CASSLDRASDTQYF. The CDR3 DNA reads as TGTGCCAGCAGCCTGGACAGGGCCTCAGATACGCAGTATTTT.

On this clone itself: The junction and the germline gene differ at one end; a read error may be behind it. CDR3 DNA: TGTGCCAGTAGGGAAGCTGGGGCCAACGGCCTGACTTTC. It codes for CASREAGANGLTF. J is TRBJ2-6 and V is TRBV19; perhaps TRBD1 as D (5 bases). Germline V gene sequence: CDR1 LNHDA, CDR2 SQIVND (reference sequence). The CDR3 has 13 amino acids.

V gene TRBV5-4 combines with J gene TRBJ2-3; TRBD2 aligns across 8 bases. After removal of 4 bases from V and 7 bases from J, the junction contained 17 bases not matched to a gene. CDR3 length: 17 amino acids. CDR1 is SGHNT and CDR2 is YYREEE in the germline V gene (reference sequence). The CDR3 bases are TGTGCCAGCAGCCTACCCGACTCAGGGGTAGCGGGGAATACGCAGTATTTT. It yields the protein CASSLPDSGVAGNTQYF.

V usage is TRBV5-1 and J usage is TRBJ1-2, with no clear D. CDR1 SGHRS and CDR2 YFSETQ come from the germline V gene. CDR3 length: 14 residues. V lost 3 bases and J lost 3, with 12 bases in between. The CDR3 region is CASSSSGIDYGYTF. Here the CDR3 DNA reads TGCGCCAGCAGCTCTTCGGGGATCGACTATGGCTACACCTTC.

J is TRBJ1-2 and V is TRBV4-3; 7 bases line up with TRBD1. This CDR3 contains 13 residues. Trimming took 2 bases from V and 8 from J; bases not matched to a gene: 5. Germline loops: CDR1 LGHNA, CDR2 YSLEER. This chain's CDR3 is CASSQLRGPGYTF. The CDR3 DNA reads as TGCGCCAGCAGCCAACTGAGGGGGCCGGGCTACACCTTC.